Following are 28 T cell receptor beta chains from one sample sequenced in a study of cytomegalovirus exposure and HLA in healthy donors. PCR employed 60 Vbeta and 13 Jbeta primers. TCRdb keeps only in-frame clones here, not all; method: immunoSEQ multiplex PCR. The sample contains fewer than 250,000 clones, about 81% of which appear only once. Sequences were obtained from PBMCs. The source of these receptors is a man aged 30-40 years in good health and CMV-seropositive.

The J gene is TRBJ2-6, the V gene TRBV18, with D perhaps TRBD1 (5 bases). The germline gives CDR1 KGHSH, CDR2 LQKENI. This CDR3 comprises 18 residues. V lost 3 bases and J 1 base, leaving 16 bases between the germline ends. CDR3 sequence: CASSPRDSRSSGANVLTF. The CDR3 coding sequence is TGTGCCAGCTCACCTCGAGACAGCAGATCATCTGGGGCCAACGTCCTGACTTTC.

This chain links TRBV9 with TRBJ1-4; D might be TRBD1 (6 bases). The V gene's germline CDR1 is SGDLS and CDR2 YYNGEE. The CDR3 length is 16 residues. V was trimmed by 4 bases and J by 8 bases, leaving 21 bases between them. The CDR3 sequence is CASSTWGTNAMEKLFF. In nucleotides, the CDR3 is TGTGCCAGCAGCACTTGGGGGACAAATGCAATGGAAAAACTGTTTTTT.

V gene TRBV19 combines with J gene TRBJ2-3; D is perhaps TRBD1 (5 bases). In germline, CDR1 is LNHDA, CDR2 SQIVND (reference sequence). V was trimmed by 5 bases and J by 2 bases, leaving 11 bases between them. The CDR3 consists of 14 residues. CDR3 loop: CASSSGHHTDTQYF. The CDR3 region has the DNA TGTGCCAGTAGTTCCGGACACCACACAGATACGCAGTATTTT.

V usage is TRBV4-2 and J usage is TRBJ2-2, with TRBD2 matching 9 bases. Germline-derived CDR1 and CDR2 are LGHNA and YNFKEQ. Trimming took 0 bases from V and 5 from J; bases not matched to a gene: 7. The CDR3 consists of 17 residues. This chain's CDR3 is CASSQERLAGLTGELFF. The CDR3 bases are TGTGCCAGCAGCCAAGAGCGTCTAGCGGGACTTACCGGGGAGCTGTTTTTT.

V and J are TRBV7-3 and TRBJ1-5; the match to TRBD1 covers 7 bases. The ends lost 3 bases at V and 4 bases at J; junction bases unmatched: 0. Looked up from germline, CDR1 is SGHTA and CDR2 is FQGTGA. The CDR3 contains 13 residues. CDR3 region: CASSLDRNQPQHF. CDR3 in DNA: TGTGCCAGCAGCTTGGACAGGAATCAGCCCCAGCATTTT.

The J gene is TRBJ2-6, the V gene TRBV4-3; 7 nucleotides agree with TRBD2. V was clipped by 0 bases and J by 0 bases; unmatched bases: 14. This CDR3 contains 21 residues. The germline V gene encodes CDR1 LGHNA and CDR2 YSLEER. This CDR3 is CASSQDPPAASGYSGANVLTF. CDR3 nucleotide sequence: TGCGCCAGCAGCCAAGATCCACCGGCGGCTAGCGGTTACTCTGGGGCCAACGTCCTGACTTTC.

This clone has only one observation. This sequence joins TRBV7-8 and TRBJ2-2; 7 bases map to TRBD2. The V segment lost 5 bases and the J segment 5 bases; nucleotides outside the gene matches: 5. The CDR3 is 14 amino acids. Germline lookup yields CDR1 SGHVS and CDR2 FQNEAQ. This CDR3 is CASSRLAATGELFF. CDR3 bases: TGTGCCAGCAGCCGGCTAGCGGCGACCGGGGAGCTGTTTTTT. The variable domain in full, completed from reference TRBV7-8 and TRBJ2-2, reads GAGVSQSPRYKVAKRGQDVALRCDPISGHVSLFWYQQALGQGPEFLTYFQNEAQLDKSGLPSDRFFAERPEGSVSTLKIQRTQQEDSAVYLCASSRLAATGELFFGEGSRLTVL.

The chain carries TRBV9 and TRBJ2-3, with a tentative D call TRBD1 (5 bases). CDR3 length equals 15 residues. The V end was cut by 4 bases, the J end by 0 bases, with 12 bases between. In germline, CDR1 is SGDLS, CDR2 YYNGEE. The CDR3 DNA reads TGTGCCAGCAGCCTGTGGACAAGCAGCACAGATACGCAGTATTTT. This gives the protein CASSLWTSSTDTQYF.

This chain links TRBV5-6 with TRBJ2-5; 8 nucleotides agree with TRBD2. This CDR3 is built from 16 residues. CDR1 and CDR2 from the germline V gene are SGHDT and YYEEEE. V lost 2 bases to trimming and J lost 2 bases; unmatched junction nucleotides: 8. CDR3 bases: TGTGCCAGCAGCTTACGTGAGCGGGGGTATCAAGAGACCCAGTACTTC. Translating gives CASSLRERGYQETQYF.

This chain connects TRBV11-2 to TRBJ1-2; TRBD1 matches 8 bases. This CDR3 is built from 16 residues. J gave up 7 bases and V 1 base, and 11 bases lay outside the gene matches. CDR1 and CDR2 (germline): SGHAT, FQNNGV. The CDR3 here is CASSLGPSDRVFGYTF. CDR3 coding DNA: TGTGCCAGCAGCTTAGGCCCCTCGGACAGGGTATTTGGCTACACCTTC.

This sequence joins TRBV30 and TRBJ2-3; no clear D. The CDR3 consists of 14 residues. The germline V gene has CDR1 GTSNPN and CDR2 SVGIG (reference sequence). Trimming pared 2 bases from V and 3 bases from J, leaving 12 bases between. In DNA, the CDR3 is TGTGCCTGGAGTCGGGTAGCCGTGACAGATACGCAGTATTTT. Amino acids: CAWSRVAVTDTQYF.

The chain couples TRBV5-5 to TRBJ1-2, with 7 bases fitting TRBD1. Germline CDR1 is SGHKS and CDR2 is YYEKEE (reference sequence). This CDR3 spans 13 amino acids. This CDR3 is CGAAPGQNYGYTF. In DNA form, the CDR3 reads TGTGGGGCAGCTCCGGGACAGAACTATGGCTACACCTTC.

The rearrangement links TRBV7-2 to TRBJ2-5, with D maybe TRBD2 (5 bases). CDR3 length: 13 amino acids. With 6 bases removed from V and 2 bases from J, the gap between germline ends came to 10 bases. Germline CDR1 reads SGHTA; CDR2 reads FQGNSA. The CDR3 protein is CASSFSVQETQYF. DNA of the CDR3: TGTGCCAGCAGTTTTAGCGTTCAAGAGACCCAGTACTTC.

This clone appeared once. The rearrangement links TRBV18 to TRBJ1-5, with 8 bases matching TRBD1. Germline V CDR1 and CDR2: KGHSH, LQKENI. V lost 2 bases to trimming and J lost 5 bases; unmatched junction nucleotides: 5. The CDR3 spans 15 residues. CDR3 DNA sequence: TGTGCCAGCTCACCAAGACAGGGGAAAGATCAGCCCCAGCATTTT. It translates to CASSPRQGKDQPQHF.

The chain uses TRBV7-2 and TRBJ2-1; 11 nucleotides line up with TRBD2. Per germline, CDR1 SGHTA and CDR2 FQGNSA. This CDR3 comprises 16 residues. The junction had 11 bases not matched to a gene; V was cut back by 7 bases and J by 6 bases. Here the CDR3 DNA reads TGTGCCAGCACCAGCTCATCGGGGACTAGCGGCAATGAGCAGTTCTTC. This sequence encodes CASTSSSGTSGNEQFF.

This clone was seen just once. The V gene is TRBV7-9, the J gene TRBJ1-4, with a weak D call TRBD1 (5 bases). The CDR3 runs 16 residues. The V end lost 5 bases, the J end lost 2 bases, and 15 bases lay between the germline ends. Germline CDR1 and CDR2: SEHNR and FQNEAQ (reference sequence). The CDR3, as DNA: TGTGCCAGCAGCCGAACCGTGGACAAGACTAATGAAAAACTGTTTTTT. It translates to CASSRTVDKTNEKLFF.

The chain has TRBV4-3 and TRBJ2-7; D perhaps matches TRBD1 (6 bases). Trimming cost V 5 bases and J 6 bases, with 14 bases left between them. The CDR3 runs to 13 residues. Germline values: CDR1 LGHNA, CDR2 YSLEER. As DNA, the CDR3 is TGCGCCAGCAGCAAGAAGACAGGACTCGAGCAGTACTTC. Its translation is CASSKKTGLEQYF.

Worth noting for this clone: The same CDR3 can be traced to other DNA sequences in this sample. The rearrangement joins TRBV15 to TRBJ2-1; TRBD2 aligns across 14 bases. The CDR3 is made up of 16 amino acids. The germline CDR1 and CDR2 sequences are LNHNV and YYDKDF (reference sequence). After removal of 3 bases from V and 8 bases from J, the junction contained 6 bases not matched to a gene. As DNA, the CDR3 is TGTGCCACCAGCAGGGGGGGGACTAGCGGGAGCTATGAGCAGTTCTTC. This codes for CATSRGGTSGSYEQFF.

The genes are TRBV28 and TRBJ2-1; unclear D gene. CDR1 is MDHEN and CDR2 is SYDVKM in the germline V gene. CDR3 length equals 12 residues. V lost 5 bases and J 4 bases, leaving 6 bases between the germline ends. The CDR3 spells CASSQIYNEQFF. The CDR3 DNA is TGTGCCAGCAGTCAGATTTACAATGAGCAGTTCTTC.

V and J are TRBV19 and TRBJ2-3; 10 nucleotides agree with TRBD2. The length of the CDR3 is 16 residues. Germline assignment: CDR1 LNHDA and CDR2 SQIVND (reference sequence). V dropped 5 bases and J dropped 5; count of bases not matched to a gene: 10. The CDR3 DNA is TGTGCCAGTAGTGGGAGTAGCGGGGGGTTCATAGATACGCAGTATTTT. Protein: CASSGSSGGFIDTQYF.

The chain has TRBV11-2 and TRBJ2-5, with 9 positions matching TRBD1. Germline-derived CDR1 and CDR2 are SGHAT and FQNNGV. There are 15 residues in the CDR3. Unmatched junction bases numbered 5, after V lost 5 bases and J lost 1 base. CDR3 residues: CASSPRTGAQETQYF. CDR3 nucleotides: TGTGCCAGCAGCCCCCGGACAGGGGCCCAAGAGACCCAGTACTTC.

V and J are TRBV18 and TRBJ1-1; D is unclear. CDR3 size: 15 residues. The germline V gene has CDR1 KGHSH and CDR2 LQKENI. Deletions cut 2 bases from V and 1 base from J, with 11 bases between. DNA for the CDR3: TGTGCCAGCTCACCAGGCAACGAAAGGAACACTGAAGCTTTCTTT. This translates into CASSPGNERNTEAFF.

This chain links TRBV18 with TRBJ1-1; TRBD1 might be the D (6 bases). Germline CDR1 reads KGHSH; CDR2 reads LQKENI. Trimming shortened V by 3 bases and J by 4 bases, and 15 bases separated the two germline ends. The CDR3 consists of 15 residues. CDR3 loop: CASSPLTGPGTEAFF. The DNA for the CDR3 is TGTGCCAGCTCACCTCTTACAGGGCCCGGCACTGAAGCTTTCTTT.

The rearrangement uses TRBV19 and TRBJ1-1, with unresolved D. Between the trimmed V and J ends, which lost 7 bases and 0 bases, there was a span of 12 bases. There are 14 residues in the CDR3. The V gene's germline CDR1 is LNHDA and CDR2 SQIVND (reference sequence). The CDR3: CASTAQNMNTEAFF. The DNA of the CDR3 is TGTGCCAGTACCGCACAGAACATGAACACTGAAGCTTTCTTT.

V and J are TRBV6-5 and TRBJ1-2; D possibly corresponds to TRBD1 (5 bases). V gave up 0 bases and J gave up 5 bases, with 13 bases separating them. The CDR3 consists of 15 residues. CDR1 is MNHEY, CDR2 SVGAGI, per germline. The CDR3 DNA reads TGTGCCAGCAGTTACTCGATTCAGGGCCGGTATGGCTACACCTTC. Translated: CASSYSIQGRYGYTF.

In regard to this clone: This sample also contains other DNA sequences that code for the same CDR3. The CDR3 DNA sequence: TGTGCCAGTAGTATTCAGGGGGGTCAGCCCCAGCATTTT. Protein sequence: CASSIQGGQPQHF. The chain carries TRBV19 and TRBJ1-5, with 7 bases fitting TRBD1. J was trimmed by 6 bases and V by 3 bases; bases with no gene match: 2. The CDR3 sequence is 13 residues long. Germline-derived CDR1 and CDR2 are LNHDA and SQIVND (reference sequence).

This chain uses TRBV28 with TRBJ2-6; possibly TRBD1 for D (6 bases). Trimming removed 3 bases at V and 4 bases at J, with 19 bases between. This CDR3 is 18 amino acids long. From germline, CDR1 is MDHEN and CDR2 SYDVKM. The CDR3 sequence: CASSLVGQSLGGANVLTF. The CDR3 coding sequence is TGTGCCAGCAGTTTGGTCGGACAGAGTTTGGGGGGGGCCAACGTCCTGACTTTC.

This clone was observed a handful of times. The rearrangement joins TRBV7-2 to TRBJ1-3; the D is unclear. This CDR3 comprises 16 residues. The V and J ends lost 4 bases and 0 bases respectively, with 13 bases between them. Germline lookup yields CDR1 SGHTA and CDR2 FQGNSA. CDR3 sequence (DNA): TGTGCCAGCAGCTCTGGAGGCGGAGTCTCTGGAAACACCATATATTTT. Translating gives CASSSGGGVSGNTIYF. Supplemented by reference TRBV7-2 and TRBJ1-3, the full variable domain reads GAGVSQSPSNKVTEKGKDVELRCDPISGHTALYWYRQSLGQGLEFLIYFQGNSAPDKSGLPSDRFSAERTGGSVSTLTIQRTQQEDSAVYLCASSSGGGVSGNTIYFGEGSWLTVV.